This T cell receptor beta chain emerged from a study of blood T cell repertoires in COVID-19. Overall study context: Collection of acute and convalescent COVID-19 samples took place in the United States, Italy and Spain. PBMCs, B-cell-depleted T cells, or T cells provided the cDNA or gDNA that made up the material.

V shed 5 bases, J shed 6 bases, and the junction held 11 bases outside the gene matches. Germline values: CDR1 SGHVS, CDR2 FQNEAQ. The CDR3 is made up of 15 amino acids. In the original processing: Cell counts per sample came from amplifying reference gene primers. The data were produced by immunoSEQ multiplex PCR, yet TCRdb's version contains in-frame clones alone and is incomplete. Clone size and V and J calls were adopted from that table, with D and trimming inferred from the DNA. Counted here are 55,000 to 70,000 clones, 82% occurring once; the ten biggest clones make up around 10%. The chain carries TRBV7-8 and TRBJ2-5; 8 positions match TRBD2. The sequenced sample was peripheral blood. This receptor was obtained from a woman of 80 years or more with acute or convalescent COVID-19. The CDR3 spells CASSARGSGAQTQYF. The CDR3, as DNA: TGTGCCAGCAGCGCCCGGGGTAGCGGGGCACAGACCCAGTACTTC.